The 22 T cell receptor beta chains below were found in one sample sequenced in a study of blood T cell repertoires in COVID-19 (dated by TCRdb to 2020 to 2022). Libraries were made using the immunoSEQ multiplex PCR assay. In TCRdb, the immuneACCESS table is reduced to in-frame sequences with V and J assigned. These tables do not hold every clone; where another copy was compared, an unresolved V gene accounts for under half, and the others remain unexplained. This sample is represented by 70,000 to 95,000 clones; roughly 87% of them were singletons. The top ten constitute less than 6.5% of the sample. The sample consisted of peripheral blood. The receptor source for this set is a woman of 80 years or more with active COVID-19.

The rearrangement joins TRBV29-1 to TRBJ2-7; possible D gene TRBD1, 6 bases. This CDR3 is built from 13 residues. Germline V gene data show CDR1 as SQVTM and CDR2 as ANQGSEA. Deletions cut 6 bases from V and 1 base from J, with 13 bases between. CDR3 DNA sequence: TGCAGCGTGGACAGCCTATCTTCCTACGAGCAGTACTTC. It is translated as CSVDSLSSYEQYF.

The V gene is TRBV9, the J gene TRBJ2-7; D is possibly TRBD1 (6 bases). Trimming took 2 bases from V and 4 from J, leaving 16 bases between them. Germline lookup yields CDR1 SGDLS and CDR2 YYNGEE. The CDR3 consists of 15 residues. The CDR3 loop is CASSVQSGQAYEQYF. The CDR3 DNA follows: TGTGCCAGCAGCGTCCAATCGGGACAAGCATACGAGCAGTACTTC.

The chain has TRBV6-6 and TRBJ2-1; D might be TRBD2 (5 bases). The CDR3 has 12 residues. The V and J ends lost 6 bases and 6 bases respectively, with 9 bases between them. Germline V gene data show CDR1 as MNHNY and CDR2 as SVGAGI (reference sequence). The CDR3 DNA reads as TGTGCCAGCAGATTAGAGGGCAATGAGCAGTTCTTC. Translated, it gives CASRLEGNEQFF.

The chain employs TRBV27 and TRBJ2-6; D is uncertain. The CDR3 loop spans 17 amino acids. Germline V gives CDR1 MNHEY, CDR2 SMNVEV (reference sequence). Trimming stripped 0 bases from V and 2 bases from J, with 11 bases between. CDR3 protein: CASSLSYPGTGANVLTF. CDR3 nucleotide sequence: TGTGCCAGCAGTTTATCTTACCCGGGTACTGGGGCCAACGTCCTGACTTTC. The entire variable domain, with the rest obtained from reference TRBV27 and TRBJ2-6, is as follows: EAQVTQNPRYLITVTGKKLTVTCSQNMNHEYMSWYRQDPGLGLRQIYYSMNVEVTDKGDVPEGYKVSRKEKRNFPLILESPSPNQTSLYFCASSLSYPGTGANVLTFGAGSRLTVL.

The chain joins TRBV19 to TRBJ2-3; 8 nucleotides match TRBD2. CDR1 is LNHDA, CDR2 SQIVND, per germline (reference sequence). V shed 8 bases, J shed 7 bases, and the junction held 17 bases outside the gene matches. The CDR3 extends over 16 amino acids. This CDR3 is CASGTTAREGVHTQYF. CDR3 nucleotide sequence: TGTGCCAGTGGAACAACAGCCCGGGAGGGAGTGCATACGCAGTATTTT.

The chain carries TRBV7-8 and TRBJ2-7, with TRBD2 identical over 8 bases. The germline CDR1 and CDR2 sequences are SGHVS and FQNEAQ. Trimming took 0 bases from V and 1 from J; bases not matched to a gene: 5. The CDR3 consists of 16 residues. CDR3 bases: TGTGCCAGCAGCTTAGCGAGGCTAGCGGGTTCCTACGAGCAGTACTTC. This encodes CASSLARLAGSYEQYF.

In nucleotides, the CDR3 is TGTGCCAGCAGTTCAACTCGACAGGGGGCGAACACTGAAGCTTTCTTT. Amino acids: CASSSTRQGANTEAFF. The V and J genes are TRBV6-2 or TRBV6-3 and TRBJ1-1; 10 nucleotides line up with TRBD1. The CDR3 is 16 amino acids. CDR1 is MNHEY and CDR2 is SVGEGT in the germline V gene. V was pared by 4 bases and J by 1 base, with 6 bases of the junction left unmatched.

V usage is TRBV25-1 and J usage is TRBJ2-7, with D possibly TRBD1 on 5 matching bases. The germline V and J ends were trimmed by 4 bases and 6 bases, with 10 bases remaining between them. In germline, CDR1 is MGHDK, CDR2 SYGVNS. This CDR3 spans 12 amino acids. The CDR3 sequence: CASSGGQGEQYF. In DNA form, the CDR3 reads TGTGCCAGCAGTGGAGGACAAGGCGAGCAGTACTTC.

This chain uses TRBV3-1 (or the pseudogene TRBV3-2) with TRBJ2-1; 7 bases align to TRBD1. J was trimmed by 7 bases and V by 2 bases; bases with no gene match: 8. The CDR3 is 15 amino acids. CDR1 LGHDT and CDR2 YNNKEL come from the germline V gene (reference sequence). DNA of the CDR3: TGTGCCAGCAGCCAAACAAGACAGGGTGGGAATGAGCAGTTCTTC. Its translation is CASSQTRQGGNEQFF.

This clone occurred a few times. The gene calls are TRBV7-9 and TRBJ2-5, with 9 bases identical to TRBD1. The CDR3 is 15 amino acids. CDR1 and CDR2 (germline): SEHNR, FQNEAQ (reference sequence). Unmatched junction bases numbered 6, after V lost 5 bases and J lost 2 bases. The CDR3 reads CASSPTGGWQETQYF. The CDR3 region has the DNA TGTGCCAGCAGCCCGACAGGGGGATGGCAAGAGACCCAGTACTTC.

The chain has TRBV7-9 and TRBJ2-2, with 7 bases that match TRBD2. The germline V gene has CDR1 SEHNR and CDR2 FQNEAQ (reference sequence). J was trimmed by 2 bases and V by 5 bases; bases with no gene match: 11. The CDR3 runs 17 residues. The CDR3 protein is CASSQGDGRTNTGELFF. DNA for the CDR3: TGTGCCAGCAGCCAGGGCGACGGGAGGACTAACACCGGGGAGCTGTTTTTT.

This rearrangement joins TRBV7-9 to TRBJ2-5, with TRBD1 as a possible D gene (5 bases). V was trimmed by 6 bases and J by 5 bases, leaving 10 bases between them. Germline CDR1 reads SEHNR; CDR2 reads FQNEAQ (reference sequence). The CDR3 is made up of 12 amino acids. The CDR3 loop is CASRDNQETQYF. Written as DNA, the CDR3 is TGTGCCAGCAGGGACAATCAGGAGACCCAGTACTTC.

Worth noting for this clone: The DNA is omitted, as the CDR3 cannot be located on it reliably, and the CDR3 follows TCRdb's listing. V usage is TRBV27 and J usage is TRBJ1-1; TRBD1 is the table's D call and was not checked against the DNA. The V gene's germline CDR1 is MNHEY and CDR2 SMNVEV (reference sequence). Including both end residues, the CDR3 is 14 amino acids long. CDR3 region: CASSSSTGSTEAFF.

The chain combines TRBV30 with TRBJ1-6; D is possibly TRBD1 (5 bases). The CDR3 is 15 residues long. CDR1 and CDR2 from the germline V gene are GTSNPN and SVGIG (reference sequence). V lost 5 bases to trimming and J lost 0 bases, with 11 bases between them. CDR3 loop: CAWGTRFSYNSPLHF. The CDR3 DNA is TGTGCCTGGGGGACCAGGTTCTCCTATAATTCACCCCTCCACTTT.

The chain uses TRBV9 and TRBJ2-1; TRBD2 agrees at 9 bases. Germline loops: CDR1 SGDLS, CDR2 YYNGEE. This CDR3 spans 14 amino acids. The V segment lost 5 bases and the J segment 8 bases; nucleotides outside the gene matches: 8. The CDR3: CASSDGVAGDEQFF. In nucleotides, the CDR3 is TGTGCCAGCAGTGACGGGGTAGCGGGAGATGAGCAGTTCTTC.

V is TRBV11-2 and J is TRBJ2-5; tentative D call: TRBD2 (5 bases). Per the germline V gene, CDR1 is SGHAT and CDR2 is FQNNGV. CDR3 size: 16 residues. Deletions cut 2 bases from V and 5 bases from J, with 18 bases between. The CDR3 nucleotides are TGTGCCAGCAGCTTATATCCGGGGATCCGGGCGGAGACCCAGTACTTC. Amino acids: CASSLYPGIRAETQYF.

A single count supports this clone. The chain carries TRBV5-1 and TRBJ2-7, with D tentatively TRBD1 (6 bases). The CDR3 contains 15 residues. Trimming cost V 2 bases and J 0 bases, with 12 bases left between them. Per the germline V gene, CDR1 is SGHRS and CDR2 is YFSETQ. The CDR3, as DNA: TGCGCCAGCAGCTTAGAGACAGGTTACTCCTACGAGCAGTACTTC. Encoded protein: CASSLETGYSYEQYF.

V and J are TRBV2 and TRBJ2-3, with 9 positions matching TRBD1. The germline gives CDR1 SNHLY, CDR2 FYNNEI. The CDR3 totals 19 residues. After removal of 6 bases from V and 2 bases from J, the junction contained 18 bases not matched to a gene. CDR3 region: CASSLRQGVRDLNTDTQYF. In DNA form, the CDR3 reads TGTGCCAGCAGCCTCCGACAGGGGGTCAGGGACCTAAACACAGATACGCAGTATTTT. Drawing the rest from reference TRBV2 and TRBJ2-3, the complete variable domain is EPEVTQTPSHQVTQMGQEVILRCVPISNHLYFYWYRQILGQKVEFLVSFYNNEISEKSEIFDDQFSVERPDGSNFTLKIRSTKLEDSAMYFCASSLRQGVRDLNTDTQYFGPGTRLTVL.

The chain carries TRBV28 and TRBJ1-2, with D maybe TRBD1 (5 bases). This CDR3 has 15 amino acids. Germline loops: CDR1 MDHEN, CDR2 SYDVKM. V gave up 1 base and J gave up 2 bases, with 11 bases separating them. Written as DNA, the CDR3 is TGTGCCAGCAGTTTATTGGCAGGGAAGAACTATGGCTACACCTTC. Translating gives CASSLLAGKNYGYTF.

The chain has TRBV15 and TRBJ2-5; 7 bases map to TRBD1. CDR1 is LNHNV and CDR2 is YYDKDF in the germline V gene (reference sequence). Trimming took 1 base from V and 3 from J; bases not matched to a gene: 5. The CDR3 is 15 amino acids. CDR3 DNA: TGTGCCACCAGCAGAGGGAATACAGGGGAAGAGACCCAGTACTTC. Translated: CATSRGNTGEETQYF.

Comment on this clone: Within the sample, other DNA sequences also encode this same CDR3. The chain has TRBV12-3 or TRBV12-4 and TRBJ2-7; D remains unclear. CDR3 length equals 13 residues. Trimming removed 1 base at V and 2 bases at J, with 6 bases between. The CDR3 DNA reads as TGTGCCAGCAGTTTAGGAACTACCTACGAGCAGTACTTC. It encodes CASSLGTTYEQYF.

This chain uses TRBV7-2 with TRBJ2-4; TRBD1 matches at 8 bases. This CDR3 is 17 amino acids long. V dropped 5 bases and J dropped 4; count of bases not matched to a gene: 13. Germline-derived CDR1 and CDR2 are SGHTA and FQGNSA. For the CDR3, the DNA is TGTGCCAGCAGCGGCCGACAGGGGCCGACGGGAAAAAACATTCAGTACTTC. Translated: CASSGRQGPTGKNIQYF.